This T cell receptor beta chain is from a study of blood T cell repertoires in COVID-19. The wider study: Donors in the United States, Italy and Spain gave samples during acute or convalescent COVID-19. Nucleic acid was either cDNA or gDNA, and it came from T cells, B-cell-depleted T cells, or PBMCs.

This clone turned up a few times. This CDR3 has 12 amino acids. V lost 3 bases, J lost 15 bases, and 15 bases lay in between. The V gene's germline CDR1 is SGHDT and CDR2 YYEEEE. In the authors' workflow: Quantification of nucleated cells was approximated via reference gene primer amplification. Sequencing used immunoSEQ multiplex PCR; TCRdb keeps in-frame clones, though not all of them. The V and J calls and clone size are taken from that table; D and trimming were inferred from the DNA. The profile shows around 150,000 clones, approximately 81% of them singletons. Sequencing was carried out using peripheral blood. This chain uses TRBV5-6 with TRBJ1-4; possibly TRBD1 for D (5 bases). The origin of this receptor is a woman aged 60-75 years with COVID-19, enrolled during active disease. CDR3 in DNA: TGTGCCAGCAGCTCCCGGGGACTAGGGATGTTTTTT. Protein product: CASSSRGLGMFF.